The TCR beta chain under discussion was sequenced for a study of Graves' ophthalmopathy and Graves' hyperthyroidism. Study summary: Upon initial diagnosis and before any treatment, peripheral blood was collected. Study-wide findings and caveats: Blood also carried most expanded thyroid clonotypes exceeding 0.001 frequency.

The length of the CDR3 is 15 residues. Germline V gives CDR1 SNHLY, CDR2 FYNNEI. Trimming stripped 1 base from V and 4 bases from J, with 11 bases between. The TCR beta CDR3 regions underwent amplification from RNA transcripts. HTBI primers primed a first-round RT-PCR, and a second-round multiplex PCR followed. Via MiXCR, TCRdb re-called the multiplex PCR reads, giving one row per CDR3 protein. The sample lists 650,000 to 900,000 distinct CDR3 sequences, approximately 40% occurring once. The table lists this clonotype with many counts. What it binds is unknown. This clonotype was sampled from an adult man with Graves' ophthalmopathy. This chain links TRBV2 with TRBJ1-3, with D hard to call. The source material was peripheral blood. The CDR3, as DNA: TGTGCCAGCAGTGAAGGTCCGGGGTCCGGAAACACCATATATTTT. Its protein is CASSEGPGSGNTIYF. Full variable domain (remainder filled in from reference TRBV2 and TRBJ1-3): EPEVTQTPSHQVTQMGQEVILRCVPISNHLYFYWYRQILGQKVEFLVSFYNNEISEKSEIFDDQFSVERPDGSNFTLKIRSTKLEDSAMYFCASSEGPGSGNTIYFGEGSWLTVV.